These 21 T cell receptor beta chains were sequenced from one sample in a study of vaccination effects on CD4 cells after COVID-19. For these receptors, no antigen is known. ViraFEST used viral peptide pools to expand antigen-specific CD4+ T cells before sequencing. Upon completion of more than eight days in culture, CD4+ T cells were isolated. Everyone in the study got two shots of either the BNT162b2 or mRNA-1273 vaccine. Only in-frame clones appear in the TCRdb table, and some are missing; sequencing was by immunoSEQ multiplex PCR. Of roughly 13,000 clones detected, 72% appear once; the ten largest clones hold approximately 8.9%. The sample here was CD4+ T cells from PBMCs cultured with SARS-CoV-2 spike peptides, taken after COVID-19 vaccination. The receptor set was obtained from a human donor who received a COVID-19 vaccine.

CDR3 DNA: TGTGCCAGCAGGCATTCTAGCGGGGACCTCTACAATGAGCAGTTCTTC. As protein: CASRHSSGDLYNEQFF. The V and J genes are TRBV14 and TRBJ2-1; 9 bases agree with TRBD2. Germline CDR1 SGHDN, CDR2 FVKESK. V trimming: 6 bases; J trimming: 3 bases; junction bases outside the gene matches: 9. The CDR3 runs to 16 residues. The full variable domain, completed using reference TRBV14 and TRBJ2-1, is EAGVTQFPSHSVIEKGQTVTLRCDPISGHDNLYWYRRVMGKEIKFLLHFVKESKQDESGMPNNRFLAERTGGTYSTLKVQPAELEDSGVYFCASRHSSGDLYNEQFFGPGTRLTVL.

The J gene is TRBJ2-3, the V gene TRBV5-1, with D unclear. The germline CDR1 and CDR2 sequences are SGHRS and YFSETQ. The CDR3 contains 15 residues. The ends were cut back, 0 bases at V and 6 bases at J, with 14 bases in the middle. The CDR3 DNA reads TGCGCCAGCAGCTTGGCCCTTTCCGCGGTGGATACGCAGTATTTT. Residues: CASSLALSAVDTQYF.

The J gene is TRBJ2-3, the V gene TRBV7-9; D uncertain. Between the trimmed V and J ends, which lost 5 bases and 5 bases, there was a span of 5 bases. This CDR3 has 11 residues. Germline values: CDR1 SEHNR, CDR2 FQNEAQ (reference sequence). In DNA, the CDR3 is TGTGCCAGCAGCGCCCAAGATACGCAGTATTTT. Translating it yields CASSAQDTQYF.

The chain couples TRBV19 to TRBJ2-5; D is possibly TRBD2 (7 bases). Germline CDR1 is LNHDA and CDR2 is SQIVND (reference sequence). CDR3 length: 15 residues. The V end lost 4 bases, the J end lost 5 bases, and 17 bases lay between the germline ends. The CDR3 bases are TGTGCCAGTAGTAAACGTGGGGGGGCCGAGGAGACCCAGTACTTC. Translation gives CASSKRGGAEETQYF.

The J gene is TRBJ2-1, the V gene TRBV7-9, with 12 bases identical to TRBD2. CDR3 length: 16 residues. V gave up 0 bases and J gave up 9 bases; unmatched junction bases: 6. Germline assignment: CDR1 SEHNR and CDR2 FQNEAQ (reference sequence). DNA for the CDR3: TGTGCCAGCAGCTTAGCAGTACTAGCGGGGGGCGGTGAGCAGTTCTTC. Translated: CASSLAVLAGGGEQFF. The full variable domain, with the rest looked up from reference TRBV7-9 and TRBJ2-1, is DTGVSQNPRHKITKRGQNVTFRCDPISEHNRLYWYRQTLGQGPEFLTYFQNEAQLEKSRLLSDRFSAERPKGSFSTLEIQRTEQGDSAMYLCASSLAVLAGGGEQFFGPGTRLTVL.

The chain employs TRBV2 and TRBJ1-1; weak D call: TRBD1 (5 bases). CDR3 size: 15 residues. Germline V gives CDR1 SNHLY, CDR2 FYNNEI. The ends were cut back, 6 bases at V and 0 bases at J, with 14 bases in the middle. CDR3 bases: TGTGCCAGCAGGGTCGCTGGGGGGATGAACACTGAAGCTTTCTTT. Amino acids: CASRVAGGMNTEAFF.

J is TRBJ1-1 and V is TRBV4-2, with 7 bases aligning to TRBD1. This CDR3 contains 15 residues. Germline assignment: CDR1 LGHNA and CDR2 YNFKEQ. J was trimmed by 0 bases and V by 1 base; bases with no gene match: 2. The CDR3 sequence: CASSQGDRLNTEAFF. The CDR3 nucleotides read TGTGCCAGCAGCCAAGGGGACAGATTGAACACTGAAGCTTTCTTT.

The genes are TRBV6-5 and TRBJ2-5, with D hard to call. The V gene lost 8 bases and the J gene lost 2 bases, with 12 bases spanning the gap. From germline, CDR1 is MNHEY and CDR2 SVGAGI. The CDR3 covers 13 residues. As DNA, the CDR3 is TGTGCCAGCGTGCGGTGGGGACAAGAGACCCAGTACTTC. It translates to CASVRWGQETQYF.

This chain connects TRBV5-4 to TRBJ1-6; D not resolved. V was shortened by 0 bases and J by 7 bases, with 8 bases between the two germline ends. The CDR3 has 14 residues. Germline CDR1 and CDR2: SGHNT and YYREEE (reference sequence). As DNA, the CDR3 is TGTGCCAGCAGCTTGGCCAGCGGGAATTCACCCCTCCACTTT. It translates to CASSLASGNSPLHF.

V is TRBV28 and J is TRBJ2-5; D is uncertain. Trimming stripped 6 bases from V and 3 bases from J, with 8 bases between. Germline CDR1 reads MDHEN; CDR2 reads SYDVKM. This CDR3 is 12 amino acids long. The CDR3 DNA follows: TGTGCCAGCAGGAGCCGTGAAGAGACCCAGTACTTC. Protein: CASRSREETQYF.

Relative to its sample, this clone is medium-sized (0.01 to 0.1%). This CDR3 reads CASSPGLAGYEQYF. The CDR3 nucleotides are TGTGCCAGCAGCCCGGGACTAGCAGGCTACGAGCAGTACTTC. The rearrangement uses TRBV5-4 and TRBJ2-7; 9 bases map to TRBD2. Germline CDR1 and CDR2: SGHNT and YYREEE (reference sequence). With V trimmed by 4 bases and J by 3 bases, 5 bases remained unmatched. This CDR3 has 14 amino acids. The full variable domain, its missing parts supplied by reference TRBV5-4 and TRBJ2-7, is ETGVTQSPTHLIKTRGQQVTLRCSSQSGHNTVSWYQQALGQGPQFIFQYYREEENGRGNFPPRFSGLQFPNYSSELNVNALELDDSALYLCASSPGLAGYEQYFGPGTRLTVT.

CDR3 bases: TGTGCCAGCAGTGTATCAGGGACAGACTATGGCTACACCTTC. Encoded protein: CASSVSGTDYGYTF. V is TRBV2 and J is TRBJ1-2, with TRBD1 matching over 7 bases. Germline values: CDR1 SNHLY, CDR2 FYNNEI. CDR3 length: 14 residues. V shed 4 bases and J 3 bases; nucleotides not matched to a gene: 5.

V and J are TRBV5-1 and TRBJ1-1; D is possibly TRBD1 (6 bases). The germline CDR1 and CDR2 sequences are SGHRS and YFSETQ. Trimming removed 1 base from V and 5 bases from J, with 9 bases in between. The CDR3 is 13 residues long. The CDR3 DNA reads as TGCGCCAGCAGCTTGCAGGGGCTGACTGAAGCTTTCTTT. Translating it yields CASSLQGLTEAFF.

The chain links TRBV11-2 to TRBJ2-1; no firm D call. CDR1 SGHAT and CDR2 FQNNGV come from the germline V gene. The CDR3 totals 13 residues. Trimming took 0 bases from V and 10 from J, leaving 10 bases between them. CDR3 bases: TGTGCCAGCAGCTTAGATATGGCTAGAGAGCAGTTCTTC. Its translation is CASSLDMAREQFF.

The chain employs TRBV6-1 and TRBJ2-7; no reliable D call. V lost 3 bases and J lost 1, with 7 bases in between. Germline CDR1 and CDR2: MNHNS and SASEGT. This CDR3 has 13 amino acids. The CDR3 loop reads CASSDEWSYEQYF. In DNA, the CDR3 is TGTGCCAGCAGTGATGAGTGGTCCTACGAGCAGTACTTC.

This chain joins TRBV19 and TRBJ1-5; D not resolved. Trimming stripped 3 bases from V and 0 bases from J, with 21 bases between. The CDR3 extends over 19 amino acids. Germline CDR1 and CDR2: LNHDA and SQIVND (reference sequence). The CDR3 coding sequence is TGTGCCAGTAGTATCCCACCCTCCCTGGCACCCTATAGCAATCAGCCCCAGCATTTT. It specifies CASSIPPSLAPYSNQPQHF. Together with reference TRBV19 and TRBJ1-5, the CDR3 gives the full variable domain: DGGITQSPKYLFRKEGQNVTLSCEQNLNHDAMYWYRQDPGQGLRLIYYSQIVNDFQKGDIAEGYSVSREKKESFPLTVTSAQKNPTAFYLCASSIPPSLAPYSNQPQHFGDGTRLSIL.

The gene calls are TRBV28 and TRBJ2-1; D is uncertain. The CDR3 extends over 14 amino acids. Trimming took 2 bases from V and 8 from J, leaving 13 bases between them. CDR1 MDHEN and CDR2 SYDVKM come from the germline V gene. The CDR3 sequence: CASSLNGPPDEQFF. CDR3 DNA: TGTGCCAGCAGTTTAAACGGCCCCCCGGATGAGCAGTTCTTC.

The chain links TRBV10-3 to TRBJ2-7, with 7 bases lining up with TRBD1. This CDR3 has 13 amino acids. In germline, CDR1 is ENHRY, CDR2 SYGVKD. Losses at the gene ends were 10 bases for V and 3 bases for J; bases not matched to a gene: 9. CDR3 coding DNA: TGTGCCAGCACATACAGGGACAGCTACGAGCAGTACTTC. Its translation: CASTYRDSYEQYF.

The V call is TRBV18, the J call TRBJ2-5, with 16 bases aligning to TRBD2. With 5 bases clipped from V and 5 bases from J, the junction kept 2 bases outside the gene matches. CDR3 length: 15 residues. Germline V gene data show CDR1 as KGHSH and CDR2 as LQKENI. The CDR3, as DNA: TGTGCCAGCTCAACGGGACTAGCGGGAGGGGAGACCCAGTACTTC. This encodes CASSTGLAGGETQYF.

The chain is built from TRBV4-2 and TRBJ2-3; 13 bases match TRBD2. This CDR3 region has 16 residues. CDR1 LGHNA and CDR2 YNFKEQ come from the germline V gene. Losses at the gene ends were 0 bases for V and 7 bases for J; bases not matched to a gene: 4. As DNA, the CDR3 is TGTGCCAGCAGCCAAGATACTAGCGGGGGGGGTAATACGCAGTATTTT. It specifies CASSQDTSGGGNTQYF.

The chain uses TRBV11-2 and TRBJ1-2; D is ambiguous. CDR3 length: 15 amino acids. Trimming stripped 4 bases from V and 2 bases from J, with 14 bases between. The germline V gene encodes CDR1 SGHAT and CDR2 FQNNGV. CDR3: CASSSSPTENYGYTF. The CDR3 DNA is TGTGCCAGCAGCTCGTCCCCGACGGAAAACTATGGCTACACCTTC.